Below, 20 T cell receptor beta chains from the same sample are listed, as sequenced in a study of spatial heterogeneity in lung cancer. Specified time point: sample taken at primary tumor resection. The authors sequenced whole RNA from tumor, nontumor lung or frozen PBMC without sorting. TCRdb itself ran the 5' RACE reads through MiXCR, one entry per CDR3 protein. The sample contains about 13,000 distinct CDR3 sequences, roughly 5.2% of which appear only once. The sample in question was lung tumor tissue, obtained at surgery. These TCRs come from a human donor with early-stage non-small cell lung cancer.

This clonotype has at least ten counts. In a library made to pick up alpha chains, this beta chain is a stray read with a size that means little. This chain links TRBV7-8 with TRBJ2-3; D could derive from TRBD1 or TRBD2 (5 bases each). The CDR3 covers 16 residues. The germline CDR1 and CDR2 sequences are SGHVS and FQNEAQ. Trimming left V 5 bases short and J 6 bases short, with 21 bases between. The CDR3 loop reads CASSPFEPGPGDTQYF. The CDR3 DNA reads as TGTGCCAGCAGCCCTTTTGAACCGGGGCCAGGGGATACGCAGTATTTT.

On this clonotype: Since it is a stray read in a library aimed at alpha chains, this beta chain has a size that is not meaningful. The chain links TRBV3-1 to TRBJ2-1; 8 bases match TRBD1. The CDR3 spans 13 residues. V was clipped by 1 base and J by 12 bases; unmatched bases: 5. Germline CDR1 is LGHDT and CDR2 is YNNKEL (reference sequence). CDR3 loop: CASSQGQGALQFF. The CDR3 nucleotides are TGTGCCAGCAGCCAAGGGCAGGGGGCTCTGCAGTTCTTC.

This clonotype was counted many times. This beta chain is a stray sequence in a library constructed for alpha chains; its clone size is not meaningful. V gene TRBV7-9 combines with J gene TRBJ1-4; D is ambiguous. In germline, CDR1 is SEHNR, CDR2 FQNEAQ (reference sequence). The V end was cut by 0 bases, the J end by 5 bases, with 1 base between. The CDR3 spans 12 residues. In DNA form, the CDR3 reads TGTGCCAGCAGCTTAGCCAATGAAAAACTGTTTTTT. Its translation: CASSLANEKLFF.

In its sample, this clonotype is medium-sized. Little can be read into the size of this beta chain, an off-target read in a library designed for alpha chains. The gene calls are TRBV6-6 and TRBJ1-1, with 8 positions matching TRBD1. Germline V gives CDR1 MNHNY, CDR2 SVGAGI (reference sequence). J gave up 1 base and V 10 bases, and 5 bases lay outside the gene matches. The CDR3 runs to 13 residues. This chain's CDR3 is CATSDRGNTEAFF. Here the CDR3 DNA reads TGTGCCACTTCAGACAGGGGGAACACTGAAGCTTTCTTT.

This clonotype was picked up many times. A junction boundary mismatches the germline segment, possibly from a read error. For a library built for alpha chains, this beta chain is a stray read; little rests on its size. The chain joins TRBV27 to TRBJ1-5; D is ambiguous. From germline, CDR1 is MNHEY and CDR2 SMNVEV (reference sequence). The CDR3 loop spans 13 amino acids. The CDR3 bases are TGTGCCAGCAGACCCCTTAGCAATCATCCCCAGCATTTT. Translated, it gives CASRPLSNHPQHF.

This clonotype came up many times. This beta chain came through as a stray read in a library set up for alpha chains, and its size says little. The chain couples TRBV6-2 or TRBV6-3 to TRBJ2-3; D remains ambiguous. This CDR3 spans 13 amino acids. The germline V gene encodes CDR1 MNHEY and CDR2 SVGEGT. The V and J ends lost 7 bases and 2 bases respectively, with 10 bases between them. CDR3 bases: TGTGCCAGCACCGACTCTCACACAGATACGCAGTATTTT. Translated: CASTDSHTDTQYF.

This clonotype has a count of ten or more. Because the library targeted alpha chains, this beta chain is an off-target read whose size means little. This chain uses TRBV6-6 with TRBJ2-3; 8 nucleotides align to TRBD2. After removal of 4 bases from V and 6 bases from J, the junction contained 9 bases not matched to a gene. Germline V gene sequence: CDR1 MNHNY, CDR2 SVGAGI (reference sequence). The CDR3 length is 15 residues. CDR3 amino acids: CASSLTGGPSDTQYF. The CDR3 nucleotides read TGTGCCAGCAGTTTAACGGGGGGGCCTTCGGATACGCAGTATTTT.

The table lists this clonotype with many counts. This beta chain came through as a stray read in a library set up for alpha chains, and its size says little. The chain combines TRBV20-1 with TRBJ2-3, with D unresolved. The CDR3 contains 13 residues. Germline V gives CDR1 DFQATT, CDR2 SNEGSKA (reference sequence). Trimming pared 6 bases from V and 1 base from J, leaving 11 bases between. This CDR3 is CSAIKEGTDTQYF. The CDR3 coding sequence is TGCAGTGCCATAAAAGAGGGCACAGATACGCAGTATTTT.

In its sample, this clonotype is medium-sized. As an off-target read in a library built for alpha chains, this beta chain has a frequency of little significance. This chain links TRBV7-9 with TRBJ1-2; D is unresolved. The ends were cut back, 4 bases at V and 3 bases at J, with 15 bases in the middle. The CDR3 length is 15 residues. Germline V gives CDR1 SEHNR, CDR2 FQNEAQ (reference sequence). CDR3 loop: CASSSPQAAYYGYTF. The CDR3 nucleotides read TGTGCCAGCAGCTCTCCGCAGGCAGCTTACTATGGCTACACCTTC.

This clonotype was detected many times. The library was built for alpha chains, so this beta chain is an off-target read and its size means little. The chain uses TRBV20-1 and TRBJ1-5; 9 bases align to TRBD1. CDR1 is DFQATT and CDR2 is SNEGSKA in the germline V gene (reference sequence). Trimming at V came to 6 bases and at J to 5 bases, leaving 5 bases not matched to a gene. The CDR3 is 13 residues long. The CDR3 bases are TGCAGTGCGCAGACAGGGGGGGATCAGCCCCAGCATTTT. Translating gives CSAQTGGDQPQHF.

At least ten counts were recorded for this clonotype. The library was built for alpha chains, so this beta chain is an off-target read and its size means little. The chain carries TRBV7-2 and TRBJ1-6; D call uncertain. The V end was cut by 5 bases, the J end by 9 bases, with 14 bases between. CDR1 and CDR2 (germline): SGHTA, FQGNSA. The CDR3 loop spans 14 amino acids. The CDR3 sequence: CASSTDPLGSPLHF. CDR3 sequence (DNA): TGTGCCAGCAGCACTGACCCTTTAGGTTCACCCCTCCACTTT.

As concerns this clonotype: This may be a read error, as it is one base from a much larger clone. A library prepared for alpha chains yielded this beta chain as an off-target read; its size is of little meaning. The genes are TRBV6-6 and TRBJ2-7; possibly TRBD1 or TRBD2 for D (5 bases each). Germline CDR1 is MNHNY and CDR2 is SVGAGI (reference sequence). The CDR3 totals 14 residues. The CDR3 here is CTSTRGDGAYEQYV. The CDR3, as DNA: TGTACCAGCACAAGAGGGGACGGCGCCTACGAGCAGTACGTC.

By its share, this clonotype is large. Because this beta chain is a stray read in a library intended to capture alpha chains, its abundance should not be given much weight. V usage is TRBV13 and J usage is TRBJ1-6; perhaps TRBD1 as D (6 bases). CDR3 length: 14 amino acids. Germline V gene sequence: CDR1 PRHDT, CDR2 FYEKMQ (reference sequence). V was trimmed by 6 bases and J by 15 bases, leaving 21 bases between them. CDR3 sequence reads: CASSPHRASPHLHF. As DNA, the CDR3 is TGTGCCAGCAGTCCTCACAGGGCCAGTCCCCACCTCCACTTT.

At least ten counts were recorded for this clonotype. The size of this beta chain means little, since it is a stray read in a library made for alpha chains. V usage is TRBV3-1 and J usage is TRBJ1-5; tentatively, D is TRBD1 (6 bases). The CDR3 loop spans 13 amino acids. CDR1 is LGHDT, CDR2 YNNKEL, per germline (reference sequence). V gave up 4 bases and J gave up 4 bases, with 8 bases separating them. The CDR3 is CASSRTENQPQHF. The CDR3 coding sequence is TGTGCCAGCAGCCGGACAGAGAATCAGCCCCAGCATTTT.

This clonotype has only a few counts. With the library built for alpha chains, this beta chain is off target and its frequency is not meaningful. This chain links TRBV7-9 with TRBJ2-7, with 11 bases that match TRBD1. Germline V gene sequence: CDR1 SEHNR, CDR2 FQNEAQ (reference sequence). The CDR3 has 15 amino acids. The J segment lost 2 bases and the V segment lost 5 bases, leaving 5 bases of the junction unmatched. CDR3 in amino acids: CASSPRDRGTYEQYF. The CDR3, as DNA: TGTGCCAGCAGCCCGCGGGACAGGGGGACCTACGAGCAGTACTTC.

The sample holds many counts of this clonotype. Because the library targeted alpha chains, this beta chain is an off-target read whose size means little. The chain uses TRBV10-3 and TRBJ2-3, with TRBD1 matching over 9 bases. The V gene end was trimmed by 11 bases and the J gene end by 2 bases; junction bases not matched to a gene: 14. Germline loops: CDR1 ENHRY, CDR2 SYGVKD. The length of the CDR3 is 16 residues. CDR3: CASTWTGAMNTDTQYF. The CDR3, as DNA: TGTGCCTCTACCTGGACAGGGGCCATGAACACAGATACGCAGTATTTT.

This clonotype was seen many times. Within a library made for alpha chains, this beta chain is off target, and its count is uninformative. The V call is TRBV5-6, the J call TRBJ2-6; D is unresolved. Looked up from germline, CDR1 is SGHDT and CDR2 is YYEEEE. The V end lost 3 bases, the J end lost 1 base, and 5 bases lay between the germline ends. The CDR3 spans 14 residues. CDR3 sequence reads: CASSSQSGANVLTF. The CDR3 bases are TGTGCCAGCAGCTCCCAATCTGGGGCCAACGTCCTGACTTTC.

This clonotype was seen at least ten times. This beta chain slipped into a library made for alpha chains as a stray read, so its size is not meaningful. The chain recombines TRBV30 with TRBJ2-1; weak D call: TRBD1 (6 bases). Trimming removed 8 bases from V and 4 bases from J, with 15 bases in between. Per germline, CDR1 GTSNPN and CDR2 SVGIG (reference sequence). This CDR3 is 13 amino acids long. In DNA form, the CDR3 reads TGTGCCCACCAGGGGAACAGGTACAATGAGCAGTTCTTC. Its translation is CAHQGNRYNEQFF.

At least ten counts were recorded for this clonotype. Since the library was made to target alpha chains, this beta chain is a stray read and its abundance is not meaningful. The J gene is TRBJ1-5, the V gene TRBV10-3; TRBD1 aligns across 7 bases. Germline CDR1 and CDR2: ENHRY and SYGVKD. The CDR3 extends over 15 amino acids. The trim removed 6 bases at V and 1 base at J, leaving 6 bases unmatched. Written as DNA, the CDR3 is TGTGCCATCAGCCTTACAGGGGACAGCAATCAGCCCCAGCATTTT. Amino acids: CAISLTGDSNQPQHF.

This clonotype was counted many times. Since it is a stray read in a library aimed at alpha chains, this beta chain has a size that is not meaningful. The chain carries TRBV12-3 or TRBV12-4 and TRBJ1-1, with unresolved D. The CDR3 spans 13 residues. The V gene lost 2 bases and the J gene lost 5 bases, with 9 bases spanning the gap. The CDR3 reads CASSLSFSTEAFF. In nucleotides, the CDR3 is TGTGCCAGCAGTTTAAGTTTTAGTACTGAAGCTTTCTTT.